This T cell receptor (beta chain) was identified during a study of cytomegalovirus exposure and HLA in healthy donors. Across the whole study: The platform used for the 100 to 150 validation repertoires matched that of the approximately 710 first-cohort repertoires, a later analysis reported.

V shed 6 bases, J shed 5 bases, and the junction held 3 bases outside the gene matches. Germline assignment: CDR1 MNHEY and CDR2 SMNVEV (reference sequence). The CDR3 covers 15 residues. This clone was counted only a few times. Its antigen is not known. Findings and limits, study-wide: Researchers counted around 170 TCR beta chains as cytomegalovirus-associated.

Using immunoSEQ multiplex PCR, the repertoire was profiled, and TCRdb retains in-frame clones only, with some absent. The sample carries approximately 300,000 clones, 86% recorded once. Specimen: PBMCs. This rearrangement joins TRBV27 to TRBJ2-2; 13 positions match TRBD2. This receptor was obtained from a woman aged 18-30 years in good health and CMV-seronegative. The CDR3 DNA follows: TGTGCCAGCAGGCCGGGACTAGCGGGAACCGGGGAGCTGTTTTTT. This sequence encodes CASRPGLAGTGELFF.